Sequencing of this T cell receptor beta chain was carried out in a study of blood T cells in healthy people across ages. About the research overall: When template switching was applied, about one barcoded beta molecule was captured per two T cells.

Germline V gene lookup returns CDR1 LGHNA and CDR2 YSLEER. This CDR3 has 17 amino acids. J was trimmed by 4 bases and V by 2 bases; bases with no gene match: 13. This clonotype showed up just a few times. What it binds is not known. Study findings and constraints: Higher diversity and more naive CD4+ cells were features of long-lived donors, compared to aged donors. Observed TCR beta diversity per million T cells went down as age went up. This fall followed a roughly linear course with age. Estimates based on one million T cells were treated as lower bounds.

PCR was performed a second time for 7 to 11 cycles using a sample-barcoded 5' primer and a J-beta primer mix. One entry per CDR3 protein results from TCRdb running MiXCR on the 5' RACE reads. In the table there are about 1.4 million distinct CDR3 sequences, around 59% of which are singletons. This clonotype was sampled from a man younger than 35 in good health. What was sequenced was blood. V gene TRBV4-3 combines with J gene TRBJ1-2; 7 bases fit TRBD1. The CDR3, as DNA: TGCGCCAGCAGCCAATCTCGACAGGGCCCTAATCTCTATGGCTACACCTTC. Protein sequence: CASSQSRQGPNLYGYTF.